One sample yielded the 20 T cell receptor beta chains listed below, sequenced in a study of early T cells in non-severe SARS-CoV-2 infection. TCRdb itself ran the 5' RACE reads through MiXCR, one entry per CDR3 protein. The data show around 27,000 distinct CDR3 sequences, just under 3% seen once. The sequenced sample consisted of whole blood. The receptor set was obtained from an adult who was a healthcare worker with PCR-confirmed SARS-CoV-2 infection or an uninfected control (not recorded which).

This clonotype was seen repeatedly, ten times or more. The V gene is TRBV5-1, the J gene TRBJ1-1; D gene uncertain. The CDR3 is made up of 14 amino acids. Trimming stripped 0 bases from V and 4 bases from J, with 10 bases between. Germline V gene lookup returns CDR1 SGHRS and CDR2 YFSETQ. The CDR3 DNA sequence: TGCGCCAGCAGCTTGGAAGGATATCTCACTGAAGCTTTCTTT. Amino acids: CASSLEGYLTEAFF.

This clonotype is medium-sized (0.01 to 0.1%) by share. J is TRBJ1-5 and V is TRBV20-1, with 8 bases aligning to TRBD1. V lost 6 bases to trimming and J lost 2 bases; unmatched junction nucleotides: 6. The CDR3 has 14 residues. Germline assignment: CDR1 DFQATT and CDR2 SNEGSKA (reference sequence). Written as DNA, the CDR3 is TGCAGTGCCGCGACAGGGGAAGGCAATCAGCCCCAGCATTTT. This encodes CSAATGEGNQPQHF.

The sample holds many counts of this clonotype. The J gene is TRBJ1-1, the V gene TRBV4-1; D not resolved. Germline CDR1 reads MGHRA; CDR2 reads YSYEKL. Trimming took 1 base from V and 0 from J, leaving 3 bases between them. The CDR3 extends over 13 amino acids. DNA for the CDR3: TGCGCCAGCAGCCAAGTGCTGAACACTGAAGCTTTCTTT. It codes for CASSQVLNTEAFF.

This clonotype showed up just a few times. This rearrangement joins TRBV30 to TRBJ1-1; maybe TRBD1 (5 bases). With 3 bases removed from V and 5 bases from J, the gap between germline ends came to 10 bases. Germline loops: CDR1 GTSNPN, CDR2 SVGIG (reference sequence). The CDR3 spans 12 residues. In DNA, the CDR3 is TGTGCCTGGAGGGGACTGAGTACTGAAGCTTTCTTT. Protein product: CAWRGLSTEAFF.

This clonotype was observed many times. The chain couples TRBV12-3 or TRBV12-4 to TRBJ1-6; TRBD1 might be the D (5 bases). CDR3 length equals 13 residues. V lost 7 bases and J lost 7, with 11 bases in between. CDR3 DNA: TGTGCCAGCAAGGCAGGGTCCAATTCACCCCTCCACTTT. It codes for CASKAGSNSPLHF.

CDR3 residues: CASSLRVGGPDNSPLHF. Here the CDR3 DNA reads TGTGCCAGCAGTTTGCGTGTCGGCGGGCCGGATAATTCACCCCTCCACTTT. V usage is TRBV27 and J usage is TRBJ1-6; D remains ambiguous. The V gene's germline CDR1 is MNHEY and CDR2 SMNVEV (reference sequence). The germline V and J ends were trimmed by 3 bases and 5 bases, with 17 bases remaining between them. CDR3 length equals 17 residues.

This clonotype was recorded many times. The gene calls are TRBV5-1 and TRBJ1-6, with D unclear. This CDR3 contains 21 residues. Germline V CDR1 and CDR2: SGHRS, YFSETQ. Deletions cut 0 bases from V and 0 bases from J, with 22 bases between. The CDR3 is CASSLVVAAGAPSSYNSPLHF. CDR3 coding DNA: TGCGCCAGCAGCTTGGTTGTGGCGGCCGGAGCCCCGAGCTCCTATAATTCACCCCTCCACTTT.

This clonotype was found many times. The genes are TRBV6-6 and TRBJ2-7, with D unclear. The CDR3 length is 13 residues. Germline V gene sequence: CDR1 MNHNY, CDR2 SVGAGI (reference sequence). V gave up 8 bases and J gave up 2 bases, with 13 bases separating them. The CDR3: CASGFGSTYEQYV. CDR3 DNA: TGTGCCAGCGGTTTCGGGTCTACCTACGAGCAGTACGTC.

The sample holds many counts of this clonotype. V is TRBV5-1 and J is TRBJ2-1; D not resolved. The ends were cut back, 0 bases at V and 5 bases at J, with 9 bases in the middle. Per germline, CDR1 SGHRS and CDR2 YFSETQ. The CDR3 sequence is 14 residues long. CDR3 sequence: CASSLDPGDNEQFF. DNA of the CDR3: TGCGCCAGCAGCTTGGATCCAGGAGACAATGAGCAGTTCTTC. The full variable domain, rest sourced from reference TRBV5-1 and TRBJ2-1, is KAGVTQTPRYLIKTRGQQVTLSCSPISGHRSVSWYQQTPGQGLQFLFEYFSETQRNKGNFPGRFSGRQFSNSRSEMNVSTLELGDSALYLCASSLDPGDNEQFFGPGTRLTVL.

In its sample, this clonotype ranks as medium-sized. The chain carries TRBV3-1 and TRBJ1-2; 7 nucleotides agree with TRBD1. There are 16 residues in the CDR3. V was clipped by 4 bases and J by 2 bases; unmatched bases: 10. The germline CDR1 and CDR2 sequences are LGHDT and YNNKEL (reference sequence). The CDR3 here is CASSRQGTESNYGYTF. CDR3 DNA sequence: TGTGCCAGCAGCCGCCAGGGGACAGAATCGAACTATGGCTACACCTTC.

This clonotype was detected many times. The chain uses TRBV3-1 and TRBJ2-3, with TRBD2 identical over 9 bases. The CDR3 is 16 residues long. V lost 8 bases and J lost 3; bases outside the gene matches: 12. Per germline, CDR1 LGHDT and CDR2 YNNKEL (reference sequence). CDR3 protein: CASQAGLAGITDTQYF. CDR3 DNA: TGTGCCAGCCAAGCGGGGCTAGCGGGGATTACAGATACGCAGTATTTT.

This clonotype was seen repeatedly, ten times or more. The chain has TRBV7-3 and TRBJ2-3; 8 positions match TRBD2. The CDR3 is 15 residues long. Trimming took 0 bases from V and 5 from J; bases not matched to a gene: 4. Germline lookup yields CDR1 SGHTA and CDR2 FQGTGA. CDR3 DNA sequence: TGTGCCAGCAGCTTAACGGGACTAGTCAAAGATACGCAGTATTTT. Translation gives CASSLTGLVKDTQYF.

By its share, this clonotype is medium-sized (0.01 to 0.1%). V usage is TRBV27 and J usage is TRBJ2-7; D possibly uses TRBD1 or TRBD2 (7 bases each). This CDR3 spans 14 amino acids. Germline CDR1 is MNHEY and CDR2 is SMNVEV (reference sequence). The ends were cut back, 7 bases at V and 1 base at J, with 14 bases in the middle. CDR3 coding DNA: TGTGCCAGCAAGCGGGACAGACTTTCCTACGAGCAGTACGTC. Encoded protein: CASKRDRLSYEQYV.

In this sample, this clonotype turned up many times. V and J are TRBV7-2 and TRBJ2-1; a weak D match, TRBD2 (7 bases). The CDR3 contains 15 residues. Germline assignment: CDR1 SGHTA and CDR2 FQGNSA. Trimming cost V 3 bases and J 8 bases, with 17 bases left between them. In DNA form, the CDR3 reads TGTGCCAGCAGCTTCGGCGGGGGCTCTTACGATGAGCAGTTCTTC. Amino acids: CASSFGGGSYDEQFF.

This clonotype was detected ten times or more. The CDR3 here is CASSRDRGTEAFF. The DNA for the CDR3 is TGTGCCAGCAGCCGCGACAGGGGAACTGAAGCTTTCTTT. This chain connects TRBV3-1 to TRBJ1-1; 8 bases are a match to TRBD1. Germline values: CDR1 LGHDT, CDR2 YNNKEL (reference sequence). This CDR3 region has 13 residues. The J segment lost 5 bases and the V segment lost 4 bases, leaving 3 bases of the junction unmatched.

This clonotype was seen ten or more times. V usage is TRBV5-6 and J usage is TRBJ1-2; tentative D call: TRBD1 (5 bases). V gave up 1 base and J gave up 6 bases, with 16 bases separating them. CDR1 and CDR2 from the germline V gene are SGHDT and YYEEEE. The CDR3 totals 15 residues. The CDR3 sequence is CASSLFPGLVDGYTF. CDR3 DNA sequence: TGTGCCAGCAGCTTGTTTCCGGGGCTGGTGGATGGCTACACCTTC.

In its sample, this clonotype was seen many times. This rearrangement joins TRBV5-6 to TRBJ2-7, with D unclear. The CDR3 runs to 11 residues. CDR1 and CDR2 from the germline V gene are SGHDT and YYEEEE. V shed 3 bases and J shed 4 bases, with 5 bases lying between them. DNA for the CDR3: TGTGCCAGCAGCTGGATTTACGAGCAGTACGTC. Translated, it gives CASSWIYEQYV.

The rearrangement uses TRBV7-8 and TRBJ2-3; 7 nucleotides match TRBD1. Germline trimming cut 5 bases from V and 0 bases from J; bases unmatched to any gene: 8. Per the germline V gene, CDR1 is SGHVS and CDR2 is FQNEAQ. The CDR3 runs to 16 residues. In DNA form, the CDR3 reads TGTGCCAGCAGCATCGACAGGGCAACTAGCACAGATACGCAGTATTTT. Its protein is CASSIDRATSTDTQYF.

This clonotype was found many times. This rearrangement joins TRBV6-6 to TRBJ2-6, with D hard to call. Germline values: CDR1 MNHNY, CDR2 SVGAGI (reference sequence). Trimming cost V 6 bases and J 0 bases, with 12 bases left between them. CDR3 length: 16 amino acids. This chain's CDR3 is CASSPTVLSGANVLTF. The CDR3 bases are TGTGCCAGCAGCCCCACGGTCCTCTCTGGGGCCAACGTCCTGACTTTC.

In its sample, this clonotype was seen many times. CDR3 protein: CASSFPNTEAFF. In nucleotides, the CDR3 is TGTGCCAGCAGCTTCCCGAACACTGAAGCTTTCTTT. V gene TRBV7-8 combines with J gene TRBJ1-1; D is unclear. This CDR3 region has 12 residues. Germline CDR1 reads SGHVS; CDR2 reads FQNEAQ. Trimming took 3 bases from V and 1 from J, leaving 3 bases between them.